Listed below are T cell receptor beta chains from one sample, sequenced in a study of blood T cell repertoires in COVID-19. The protocol was immunoSEQ multiplex PCR, while the TCRdb copy is restricted to in-frame clones and leaves out a portion. This sample has nearly 50,000 clones; more than 75% occur once, and the top ten carry approximately 5.6%. Sequencing was carried out using peripheral blood. All receptors derive from a woman aged 55-70 years with acute or convalescent COVID-19. CDR3s include the opening cysteine and the closing phenylalanine or tryptophan. A D gene is named only where the DNA matches it firmly.

v_call	d_call	j_call	cdr3_aa	cdr3_nt
TRBV3-1/TRBV3-2	TRBD2	TRBJ2-1	CASSLTSGITGEQFF	TGTGCCAGCAGCCTGACTAGCGGGATAACGGGTGAGCAGTTCTTC
TRBV6-5	NA	TRBJ1-5	CAVWRGGINQPQHF	TGTGCCGTCTGGAGAGGGGGTATCAATCAGCCCCAGCATTTT
TRBV28	NA	TRBJ2-3	CASSHELPYTQYF	TGTGCCAGCAGCCACGAACTACCTTATACGCAGTATTTT
TRBV3-1/TRBV3-2	TRBD1	TRBJ2-2	CASSLGQGRNTGELFF	TGTGCCAGCAGCCTTGGACAGGGGCGAAACACCGGGGAGCTGTTTTTT
TRBV6-1	TRBD2	TRBJ2-3	CASSEAIAGAADTQYF	TGTGCCAGCAGTGAAGCAATAGCGGGAGCGGCAGATACGCAGTATTTT
TRBV11-1	NA	TRBJ2-7	CASSLSGKQYF	TGTGCCAGCAGCTTATCAGGAAAGCAGTACTTC
TRBV18	TRBD2	TRBJ2-3	CASSPGLAGGPDTQYF	TGTGCCAGCTCACCGGGACTAGCGGGGGGGCCAGATACGCAGTATTTT
TRBV4-3	TRBD1	TRBJ1-2	CASSQATGGPIRGNGYTF	TGCGCCAGCAGCCAAGCGACAGGGGGCCCCATTCGGGGGAATGGCTACACCTTC
TRBV7-8	TRBD2	TRBJ2-1	CASSSSLLLTSGNNEQFF	TGTGCCAGCAGCTCCTCATTACTCCTGACTAGCGGAAACAATGAGCAGTTCTTC
TRBV7-2	NA	TRBJ2-5	CASSLPGGTQYF	TGTGCCAGCAGCTTGCCCGGGGGGACCCAGTACTTC
TRBV28	NA	TRBJ1-1	CAGQRGTEAFF	TGTGCCGGCCAACGGGGCACTGAAGCTTTCTTT